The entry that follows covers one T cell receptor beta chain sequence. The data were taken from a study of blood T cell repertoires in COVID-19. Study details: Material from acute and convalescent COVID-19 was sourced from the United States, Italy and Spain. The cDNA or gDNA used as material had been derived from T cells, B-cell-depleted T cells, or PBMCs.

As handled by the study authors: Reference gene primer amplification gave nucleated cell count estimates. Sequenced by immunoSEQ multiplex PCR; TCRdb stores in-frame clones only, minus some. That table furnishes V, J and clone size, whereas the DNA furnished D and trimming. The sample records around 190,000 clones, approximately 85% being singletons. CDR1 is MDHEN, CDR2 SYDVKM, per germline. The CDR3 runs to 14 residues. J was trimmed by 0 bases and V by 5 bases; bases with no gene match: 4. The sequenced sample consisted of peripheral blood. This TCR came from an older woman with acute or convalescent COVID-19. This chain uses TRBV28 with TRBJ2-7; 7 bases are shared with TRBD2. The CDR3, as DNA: TGTGCCAGCAGTATAACTAGCGTCTCCTACGAGCAGTACTTC. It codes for CASSITSVSYEQYF.